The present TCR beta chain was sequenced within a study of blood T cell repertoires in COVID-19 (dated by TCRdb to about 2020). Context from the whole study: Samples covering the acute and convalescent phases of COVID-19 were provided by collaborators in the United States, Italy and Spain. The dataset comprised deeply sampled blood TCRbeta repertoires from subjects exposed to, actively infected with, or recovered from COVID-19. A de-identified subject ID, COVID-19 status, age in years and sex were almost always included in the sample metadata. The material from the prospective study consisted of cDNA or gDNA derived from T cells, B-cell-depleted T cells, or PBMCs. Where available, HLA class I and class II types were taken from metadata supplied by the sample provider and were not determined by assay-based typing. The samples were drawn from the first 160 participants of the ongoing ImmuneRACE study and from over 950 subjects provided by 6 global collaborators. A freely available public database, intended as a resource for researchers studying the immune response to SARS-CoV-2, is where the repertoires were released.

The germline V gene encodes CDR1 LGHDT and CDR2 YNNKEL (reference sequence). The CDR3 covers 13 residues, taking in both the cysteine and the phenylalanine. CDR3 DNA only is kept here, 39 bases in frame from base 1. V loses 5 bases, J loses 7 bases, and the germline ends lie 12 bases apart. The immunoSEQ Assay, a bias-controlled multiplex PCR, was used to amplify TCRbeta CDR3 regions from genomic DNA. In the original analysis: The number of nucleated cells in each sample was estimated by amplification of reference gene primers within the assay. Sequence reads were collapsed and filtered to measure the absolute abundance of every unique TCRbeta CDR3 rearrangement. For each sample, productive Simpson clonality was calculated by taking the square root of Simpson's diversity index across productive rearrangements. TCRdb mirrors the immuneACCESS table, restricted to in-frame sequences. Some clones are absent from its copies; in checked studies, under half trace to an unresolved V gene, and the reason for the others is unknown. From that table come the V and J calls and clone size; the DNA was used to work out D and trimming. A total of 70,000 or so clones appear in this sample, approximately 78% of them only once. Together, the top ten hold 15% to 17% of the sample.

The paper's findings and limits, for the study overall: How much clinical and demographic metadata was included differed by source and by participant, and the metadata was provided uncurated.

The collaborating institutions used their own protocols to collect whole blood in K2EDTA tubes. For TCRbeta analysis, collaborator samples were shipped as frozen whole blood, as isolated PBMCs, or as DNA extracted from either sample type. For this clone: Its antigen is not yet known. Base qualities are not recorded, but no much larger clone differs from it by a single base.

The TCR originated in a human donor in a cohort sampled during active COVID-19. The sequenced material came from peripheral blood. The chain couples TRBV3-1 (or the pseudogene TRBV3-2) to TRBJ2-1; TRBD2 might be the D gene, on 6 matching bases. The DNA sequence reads TGTGCCAGCAGCTGGGGGGTTAGAAATGAGCAGTTCTTC. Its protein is CASSWGVRNEQFF.